These 9 T cell receptor beta chains share one sample of origin, sequenced in a study of identical twins. TCRdb ran MiXCR on the 5' RACE reads and lists one entry per CDR3 protein. The table includes about 480,000 distinct CDR3 sequences, 13% to 15% detected once. The same data also went into a second study, on yellow fever vaccine responses in identical twins.

Sequencing was done on a sample of CD4+ T cells sorted from blood. Receptors were obtained from a woman aged 18-29 years in good health.

The rearrangement joins TRBV20-1 to TRBJ2-7; D might be TRBD1 (6 bases). The germline V gene encodes CDR1 DFQATT and CDR2 SNEGSKA (reference sequence). Trimming removed 4 bases from V and 4 bases from J, with 14 bases in between. The CDR3 consists of 13 residues. The chain's CDR3 is CSAMGDKLYEQYF. The CDR3 nucleotides read TGCAGTGCTATGGGGGACAAACTTTACGAGCAGTACTTC.

Note on this clonotype: The junction departs from the called germline gene at one end, perhaps through a read error. The chain uses TRBV6-1 and TRBJ1-3, with unresolved D. This CDR3 comprises 15 residues. In germline, CDR1 is MNHNS, CDR2 SASEGT. This CDR3 is CASRSRTGSGNTTYF. In DNA form, the CDR3 reads TGTGCCAGCAGATCTAGGACGGGCTCTGGAAACACCACATATTTT.

The CDR3 DNA reads as TGTGCCAGCAGCTTGGCAGGGGGACGGAACACTGAAGCTTTCTTT. It is translated as CASSLAGGRNTEAFF. V usage is TRBV5-6 and J usage is TRBJ1-1; 7 bases fit TRBD1. Trimming at V came to 0 bases and at J to 1 base, leaving 3 bases not matched to a gene. The CDR3 consists of 15 residues. The germline gives CDR1 SGHDT, CDR2 YYEEEE.

The chain links TRBV7-2 to TRBJ2-1; D possibly uses TRBD1 or TRBD2 (6 bases each). V was clipped by 5 bases and J by 5 bases, with 19 bases between them. CDR1 SGHTA and CDR2 FQGNSA come from the germline V gene. This CDR3 is built from 16 residues. The DNA of the CDR3 is TGTGCCAGCAGCATCCGACGAGGGGGGAGTGACAATGAGCAGTTCTTC. Translating gives CASSIRRGGSDNEQFF.

The V call is TRBV2, the J call TRBJ2-2; unclear D gene. Looked up from germline, CDR1 is SNHLY and CDR2 is FYNNEI. The CDR3 loop spans 16 amino acids. V was pared by 2 bases and J by 0 bases, with 10 bases between. The CDR3 sequence: CASSEIRLANTGELFF. CDR3 DNA: TGTGCCAGCAGTGAAATTCGGCTAGCGAACACCGGGGAGCTGTTTTTT.

There are a few counts of this clonotype. The V call is TRBV7-2, the J call TRBJ2-7, with D unclear. V shed 1 base and J shed 6 bases, with 16 bases lying between them. CDR1 and CDR2 (germline): SGHTA, FQGNSA. The CDR3 sequence is 15 residues long. CDR3 sequence: CASSLEGGGWTEQYF. CDR3 sequence (DNA): TGTGCCAGCAGCTTAGAGGGCGGTGGATGGACCGAGCAGTACTTC.

This clonotype showed up just a few times. The rearrangement joins TRBV24-1 to TRBJ2-3; 9 nucleotides line up with TRBD2. The CDR3 length is 15 residues. Germline lookup yields CDR1 KGHDR and CDR2 SFDVKD. With 7 bases clipped from V and 4 bases from J, the junction kept 8 bases outside the gene matches. As DNA, the CDR3 is TGTGCCACCAGAGCTAGCGGGAACCCCGCAGATACGCAGTATTTT. It translates to CATRASGNPADTQYF.

This chain links TRBV9 with TRBJ2-6, with 7 bases fitting TRBD1. This CDR3 has 16 residues. Per germline, CDR1 SGDLS and CDR2 YYNGEE. Trimming took 4 bases from V and 2 from J; bases not matched to a gene: 6. CDR3 region: CASSQGQDPGANVLTF. CDR3 in DNA: TGTGCCAGCAGCCAAGGACAGGACCCTGGGGCCAACGTCCTGACTTTC.

The genes are TRBV29-1 and TRBJ2-2, with 9 bases lining up with TRBD1. This CDR3 contains 14 residues. Trimming cost V 3 bases and J 5 bases; bases outside gene matches: 4. Germline V gives CDR1 SQVTM, CDR2 ANQGSEA. CDR3 amino acids: CSVDVGQGTGELFF. In DNA form, the CDR3 reads TGCAGCGTTGATGTGGGACAGGGTACCGGGGAGCTGTTTTTT.